Shown below are 4 T cell receptor beta chains from a single sample sequenced in a study of T cells in Graves' hyperthyroidism and ophthalmopathy. Authors of the study amplified TCR beta CDR3 regions from RNA transcripts. The HTBI primer set was used in a first-round RT-PCR of the TCR CDR3. TCRdb processed the multiplex PCR reads anew with MiXCR; each CDR3 protein has one entry. The sample shows fewer than 850,000 distinct CDR3 sequences, roughly 17% of them seen only once. Source material: blood. The receptors shown here come from a man in his fifties with Graves' hyperthyroidism.

This clonotype was detected ten times or more. In DNA form, the CDR3 reads TGTGCCAGCAGCTTAGAACCCACCCGATCGACCGGGGAGCTGTTTTTT. It yields the protein CASSLEPTRSTGELFF. The J gene is TRBJ2-2, the V gene TRBV7-2; no definite D call. CDR1 and CDR2 from the germline V gene are SGHTA and FQGNSA. The CDR3 runs to 16 residues. The V end was cut by 1 base, the J end by 5 bases, with 14 bases between.

The chain recombines TRBV18 with TRBJ1-6; D is possibly TRBD1 (6 bases). This CDR3 comprises 14 residues. Deletions cut 3 bases from V and 10 bases from J, with 13 bases between. CDR1 is KGHSH and CDR2 is LQKENI in the germline V gene. In DNA form, the CDR3 reads TGTGCCAGCTCACCGGGGGGCGCCGGGTCACCCCTCCACTTT. Translation gives CASSPGGAGSPLHF.

This clonotype was observed a few times. A read error is likely, as this CDR3 ends without the conserved phenylalanine or tryptophan. This chain links TRBV19 with TRBJ2-5, with 8 bases that match TRBD1. Trimming at V came to 6 bases and at J to 5 bases, leaving 8 bases not matched to a gene. CDR1 is LNHDA and CDR2 is SQIVND in the germline V gene (reference sequence). CDR3 length equals 14 residues. The chain's CDR3 is CASSPGQGRETQYL. The CDR3, as DNA: TGTGCCAGTAGCCCCGGACAGGGCCGTGAGACCCAGTACCTC.

This clonotype was observed a handful of times. The chain employs TRBV6-1 and TRBJ2-6; D not certain. V was trimmed by 2 bases and J by 2 bases, leaving 13 bases between them. This CDR3 has 17 residues. The germline gives CDR1 MNHNS, CDR2 SASEGT. CDR3 protein: CASSEIHGLAGANVLTF. The CDR3, as DNA: TGTGCCAGCAGTGAAATTCACGGGTTGGCTGGGGCCAACGTCCTGACTTTC.